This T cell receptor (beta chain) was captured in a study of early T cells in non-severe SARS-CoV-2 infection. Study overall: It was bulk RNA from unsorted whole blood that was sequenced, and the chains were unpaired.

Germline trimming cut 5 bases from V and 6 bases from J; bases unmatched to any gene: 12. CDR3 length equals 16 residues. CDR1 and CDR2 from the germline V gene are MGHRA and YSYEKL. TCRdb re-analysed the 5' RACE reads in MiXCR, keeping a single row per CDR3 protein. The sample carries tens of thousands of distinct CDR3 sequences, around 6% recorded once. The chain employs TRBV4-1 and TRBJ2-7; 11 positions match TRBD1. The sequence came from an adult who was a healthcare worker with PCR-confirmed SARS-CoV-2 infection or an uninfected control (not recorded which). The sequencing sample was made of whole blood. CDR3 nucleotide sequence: TGCGCCAGCAGCTCCCCGGACAGGGGGCGAGGTGGCGAGCAGTACTTC. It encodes CASSSPDRGRGGEQYF.